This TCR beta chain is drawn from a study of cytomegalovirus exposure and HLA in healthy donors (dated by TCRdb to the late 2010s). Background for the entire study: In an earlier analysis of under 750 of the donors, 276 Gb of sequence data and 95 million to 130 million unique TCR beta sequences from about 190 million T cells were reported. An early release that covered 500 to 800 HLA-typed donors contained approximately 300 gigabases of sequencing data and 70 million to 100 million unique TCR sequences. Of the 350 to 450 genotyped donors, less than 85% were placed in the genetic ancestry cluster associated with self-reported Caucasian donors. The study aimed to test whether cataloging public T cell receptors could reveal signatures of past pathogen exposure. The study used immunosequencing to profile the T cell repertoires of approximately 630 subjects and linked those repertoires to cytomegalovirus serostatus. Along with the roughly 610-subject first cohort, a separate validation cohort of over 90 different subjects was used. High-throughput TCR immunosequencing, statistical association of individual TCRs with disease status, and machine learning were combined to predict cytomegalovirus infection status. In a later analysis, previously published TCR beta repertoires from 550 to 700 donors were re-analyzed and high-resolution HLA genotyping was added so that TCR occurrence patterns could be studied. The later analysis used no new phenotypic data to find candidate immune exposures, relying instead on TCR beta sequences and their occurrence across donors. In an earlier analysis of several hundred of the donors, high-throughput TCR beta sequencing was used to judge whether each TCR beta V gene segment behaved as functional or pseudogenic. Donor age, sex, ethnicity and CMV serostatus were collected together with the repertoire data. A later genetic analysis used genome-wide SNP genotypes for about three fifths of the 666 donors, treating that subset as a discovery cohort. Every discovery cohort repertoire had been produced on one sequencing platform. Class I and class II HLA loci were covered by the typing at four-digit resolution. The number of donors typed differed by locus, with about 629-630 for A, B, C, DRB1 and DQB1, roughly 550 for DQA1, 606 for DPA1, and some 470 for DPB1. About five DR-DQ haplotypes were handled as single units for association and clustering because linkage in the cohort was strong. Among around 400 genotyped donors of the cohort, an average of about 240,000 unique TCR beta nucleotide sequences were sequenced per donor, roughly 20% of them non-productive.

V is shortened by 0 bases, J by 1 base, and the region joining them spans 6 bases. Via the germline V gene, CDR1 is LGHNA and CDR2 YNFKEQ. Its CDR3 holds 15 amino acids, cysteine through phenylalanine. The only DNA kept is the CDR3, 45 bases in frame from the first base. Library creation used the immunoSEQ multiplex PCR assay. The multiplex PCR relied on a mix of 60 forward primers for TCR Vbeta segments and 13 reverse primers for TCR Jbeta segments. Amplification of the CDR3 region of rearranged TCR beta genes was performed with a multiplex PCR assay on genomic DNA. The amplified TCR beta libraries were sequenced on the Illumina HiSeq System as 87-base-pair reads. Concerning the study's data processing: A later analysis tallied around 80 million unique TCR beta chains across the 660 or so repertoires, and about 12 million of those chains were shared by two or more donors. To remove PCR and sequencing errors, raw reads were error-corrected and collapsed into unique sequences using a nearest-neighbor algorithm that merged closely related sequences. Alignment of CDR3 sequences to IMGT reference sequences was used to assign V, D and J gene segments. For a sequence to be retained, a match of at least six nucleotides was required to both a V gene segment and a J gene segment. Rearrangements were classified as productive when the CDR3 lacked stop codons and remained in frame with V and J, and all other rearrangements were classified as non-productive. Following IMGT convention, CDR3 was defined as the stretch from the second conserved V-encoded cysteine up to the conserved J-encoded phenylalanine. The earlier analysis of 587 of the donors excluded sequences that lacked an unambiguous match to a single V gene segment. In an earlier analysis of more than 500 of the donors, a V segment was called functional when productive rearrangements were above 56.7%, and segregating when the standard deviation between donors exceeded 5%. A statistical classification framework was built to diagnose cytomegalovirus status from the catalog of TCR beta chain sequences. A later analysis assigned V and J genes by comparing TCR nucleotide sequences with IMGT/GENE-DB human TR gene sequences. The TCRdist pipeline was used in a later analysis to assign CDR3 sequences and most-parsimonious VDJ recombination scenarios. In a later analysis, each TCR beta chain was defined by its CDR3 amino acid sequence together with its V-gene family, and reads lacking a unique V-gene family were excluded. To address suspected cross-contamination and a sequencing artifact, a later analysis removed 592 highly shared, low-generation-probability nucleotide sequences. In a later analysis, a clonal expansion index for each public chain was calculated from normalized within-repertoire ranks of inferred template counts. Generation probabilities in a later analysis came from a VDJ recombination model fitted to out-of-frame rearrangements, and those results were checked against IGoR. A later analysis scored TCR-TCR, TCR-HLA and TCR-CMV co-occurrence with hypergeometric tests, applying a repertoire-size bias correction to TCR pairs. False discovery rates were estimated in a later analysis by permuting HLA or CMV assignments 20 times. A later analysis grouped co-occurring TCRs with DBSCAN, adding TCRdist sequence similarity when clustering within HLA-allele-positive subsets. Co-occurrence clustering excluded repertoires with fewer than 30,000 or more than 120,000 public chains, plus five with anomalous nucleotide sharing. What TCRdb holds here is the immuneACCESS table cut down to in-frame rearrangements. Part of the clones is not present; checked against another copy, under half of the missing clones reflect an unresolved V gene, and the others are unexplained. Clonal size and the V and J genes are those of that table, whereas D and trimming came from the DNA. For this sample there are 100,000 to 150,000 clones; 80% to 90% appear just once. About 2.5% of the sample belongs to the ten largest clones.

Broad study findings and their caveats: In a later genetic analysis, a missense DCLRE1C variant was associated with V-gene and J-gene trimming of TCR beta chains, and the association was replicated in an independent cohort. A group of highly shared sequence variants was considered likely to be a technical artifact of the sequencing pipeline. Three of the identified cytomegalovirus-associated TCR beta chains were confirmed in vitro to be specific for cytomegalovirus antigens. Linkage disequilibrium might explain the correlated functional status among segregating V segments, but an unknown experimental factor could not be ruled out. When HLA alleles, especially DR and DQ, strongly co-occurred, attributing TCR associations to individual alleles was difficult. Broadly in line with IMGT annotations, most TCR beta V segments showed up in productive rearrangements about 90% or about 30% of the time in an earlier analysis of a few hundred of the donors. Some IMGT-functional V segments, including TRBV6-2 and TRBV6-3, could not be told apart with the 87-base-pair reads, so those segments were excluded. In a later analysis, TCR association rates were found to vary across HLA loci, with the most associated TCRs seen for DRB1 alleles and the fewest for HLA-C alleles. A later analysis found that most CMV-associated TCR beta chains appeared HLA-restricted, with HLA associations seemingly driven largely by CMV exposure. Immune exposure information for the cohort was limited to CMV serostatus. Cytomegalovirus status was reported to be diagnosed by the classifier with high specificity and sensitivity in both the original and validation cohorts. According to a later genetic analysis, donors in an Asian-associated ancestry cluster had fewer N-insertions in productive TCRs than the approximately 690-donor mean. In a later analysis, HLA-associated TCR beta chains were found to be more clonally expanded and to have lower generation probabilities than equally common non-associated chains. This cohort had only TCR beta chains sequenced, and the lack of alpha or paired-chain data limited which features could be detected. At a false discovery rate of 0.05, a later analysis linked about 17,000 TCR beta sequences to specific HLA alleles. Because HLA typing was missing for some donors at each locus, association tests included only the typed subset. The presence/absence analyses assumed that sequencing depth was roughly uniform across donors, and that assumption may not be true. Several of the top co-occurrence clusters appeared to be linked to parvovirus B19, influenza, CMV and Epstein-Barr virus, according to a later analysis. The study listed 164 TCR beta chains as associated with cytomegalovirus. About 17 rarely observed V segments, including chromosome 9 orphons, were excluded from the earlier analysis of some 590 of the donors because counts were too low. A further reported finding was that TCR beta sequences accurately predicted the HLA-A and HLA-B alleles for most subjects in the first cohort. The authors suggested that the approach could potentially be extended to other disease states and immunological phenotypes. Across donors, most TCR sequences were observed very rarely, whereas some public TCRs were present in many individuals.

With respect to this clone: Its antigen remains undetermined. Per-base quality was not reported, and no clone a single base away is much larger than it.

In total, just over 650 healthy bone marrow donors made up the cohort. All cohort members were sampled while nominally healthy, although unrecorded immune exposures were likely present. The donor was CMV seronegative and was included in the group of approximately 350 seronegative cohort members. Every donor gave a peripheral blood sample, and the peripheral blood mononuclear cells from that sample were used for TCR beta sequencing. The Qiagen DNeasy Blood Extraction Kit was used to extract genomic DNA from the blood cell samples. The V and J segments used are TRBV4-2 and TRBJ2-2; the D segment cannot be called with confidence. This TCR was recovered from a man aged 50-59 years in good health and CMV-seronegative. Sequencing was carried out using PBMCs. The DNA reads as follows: TGTGCCAGCAGCCAAGAATCGGGGAACACCGGGGAGCTGTTTTTT. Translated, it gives CASSQESGNTGELFF.